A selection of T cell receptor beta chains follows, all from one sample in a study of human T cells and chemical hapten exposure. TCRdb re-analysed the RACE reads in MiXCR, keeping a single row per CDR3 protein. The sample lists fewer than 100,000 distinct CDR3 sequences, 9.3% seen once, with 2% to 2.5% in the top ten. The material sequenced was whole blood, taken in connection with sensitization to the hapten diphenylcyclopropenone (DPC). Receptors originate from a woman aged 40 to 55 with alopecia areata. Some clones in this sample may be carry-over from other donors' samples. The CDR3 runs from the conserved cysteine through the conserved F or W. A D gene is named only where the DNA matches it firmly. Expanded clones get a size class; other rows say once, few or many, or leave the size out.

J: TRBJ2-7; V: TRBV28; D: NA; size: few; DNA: TGTGCCAGCAGTTTAACAGGGATTTTAGGCGAGCAGTACTTC; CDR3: CASSLTGILGEQYF
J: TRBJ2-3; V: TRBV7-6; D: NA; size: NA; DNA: TGTGCCAGCAGTGGGGGTAGCGCAGATACGCAGTATTTT; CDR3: CASSGGSADTQYF
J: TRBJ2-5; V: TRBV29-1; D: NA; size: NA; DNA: TGCAGCGTTGCCAGGGACCAAGAGACCCAGTACTTC; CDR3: CSVARDQETQYF
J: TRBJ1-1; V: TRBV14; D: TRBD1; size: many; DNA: TGTGCCAGCAGCCCCACAGGGGCGGTCACTGAAGCTTTCTTT; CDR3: CASSPTGAVTEAFF
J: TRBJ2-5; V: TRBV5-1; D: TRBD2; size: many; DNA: TGCGCCAGCAGCGCGTCCGGGACTAGCGGGGTACAAGAGACCCAGTACTTC; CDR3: CASSASGTSGVQETQYF
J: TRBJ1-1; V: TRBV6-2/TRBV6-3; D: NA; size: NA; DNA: TGTGCCAGCAGTTACGATTTGGTGGTGAACACTGAAGCTTTCTTT; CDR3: CASSYDLVVNTEAFF
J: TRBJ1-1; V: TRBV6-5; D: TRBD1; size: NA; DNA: TGTGCCAGCAGCCCCGGGACAGGGCTGAACACTGAAGCTTTCTTT; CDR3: CASSPGTGLNTEAFF
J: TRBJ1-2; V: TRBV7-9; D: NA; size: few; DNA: TGTGCCAGCAGCTTAGCAGGGCCCCCCTCTGGCTACACCTTC; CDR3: CASSLAGPPSGYTF
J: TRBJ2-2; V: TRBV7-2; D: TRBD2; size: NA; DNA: TGTGCCAGCAGCAAGGGACTAGCCTTCGGGGAGCTGTTTTTT; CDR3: CASSKGLAFGELFF
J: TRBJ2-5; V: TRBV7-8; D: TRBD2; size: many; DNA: TGTGCCAGCAGCGACGCAGCGGGAGTTGAGACCCAGTACTTC; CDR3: CASSDAAGVETQYF
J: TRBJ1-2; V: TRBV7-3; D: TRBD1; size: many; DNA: TGTGCCAGCAGCCGGGCTCCCGGGACAGGGGTTATCTATGGCTACACCTTC; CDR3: CASSRAPGTGVIYGYTF
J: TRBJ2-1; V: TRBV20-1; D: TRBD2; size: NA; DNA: TGCAGCGCGGGAGGGGGCTACAATGAGCAGTTCTTC; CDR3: CSAGGGYNEQFF
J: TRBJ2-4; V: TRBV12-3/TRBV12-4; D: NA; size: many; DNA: TGTGCCAGCAGCTTACCCGGGGAAGGGAGGAACATTCAGTACTTC; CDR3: CASSLPGEGRNIQYF
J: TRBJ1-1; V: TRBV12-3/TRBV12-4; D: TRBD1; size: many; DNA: TGTGCCAGCAAGACAGGGGAGGCTGAAGCTTTCTTT; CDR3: CASKTGEAEAFF
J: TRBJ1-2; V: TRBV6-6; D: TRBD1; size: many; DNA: TGTGCCAGCAGTGGAGGGACAGGTGAAAATGGCTACACCTTC; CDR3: CASSGGTGENGYTF
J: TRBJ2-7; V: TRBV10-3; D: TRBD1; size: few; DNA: TGTGCCATCAGTGAGTCGAGGGGACAGGGCCTCCACGAGCAGTACTTC; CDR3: CAISESRGQGLHEQYF
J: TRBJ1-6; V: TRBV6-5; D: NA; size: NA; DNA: TGTGCCAGCAGTTACTCGATAACTCGGGAATCACCCCTCCACTTT; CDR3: CASSYSITRESPLHF
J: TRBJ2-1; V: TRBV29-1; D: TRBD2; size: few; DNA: TGCAGCGTGAGAGGGGGATTAGCGGGAGGGCCCTACAATGAGCAGTTCTTC; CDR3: CSVRGGLAGGPYNEQFF
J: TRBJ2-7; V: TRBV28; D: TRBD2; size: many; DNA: TGTGCCAGCAGTTCCGACCAGAACCTTTTGGGGACTAGCGGGAAAGGGTACGAGCAGTACTTC; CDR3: CASSSDQNLLGTSGKGYEQYF
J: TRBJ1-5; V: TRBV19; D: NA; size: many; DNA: TGTGCCAGTAGTGTACACCACGGCCAGCCCCAGCATTTT; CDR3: CASSVHHGQPQHF
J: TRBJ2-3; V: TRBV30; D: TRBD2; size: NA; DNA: TGTGCCTGGAGTGTATCAGCGGGAGGGCCGAAAACAGATACGCAGTATTTT; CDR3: CAWSVSAGGPKTDTQYF
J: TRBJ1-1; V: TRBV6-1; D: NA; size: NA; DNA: TGTGCCAGCATCAGGCCCCAGAACACTGAAGCTTTCTTT; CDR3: CASIRPQNTEAFF
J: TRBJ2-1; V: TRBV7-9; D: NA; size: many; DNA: TGTGCCAGCGGAGCGACAGGATACAATGAGCAGTTCTTC; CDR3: CASGATGYNEQFF
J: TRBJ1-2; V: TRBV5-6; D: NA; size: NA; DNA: TGTGCCAGCAGTCTAACGGGACCCGGGGGCTACACCTTC; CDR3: CASSLTGPGGYTF
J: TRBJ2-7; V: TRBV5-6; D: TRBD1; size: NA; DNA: TGTGCCAGCAGTTATGTCATGACAGGGCGGGAGCAGTACTTC; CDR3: CASSYVMTGREQYF